This T cell receptor (beta chain) was recovered during a study of untreated major depressive disorder. Study observations and caveats: CD4+ T cells from depressed patients used TRBV05-01 (Vbeta 5.1) more often than controls.

The germline gives CDR1 SGHRS, CDR2 YFSETQ. The CDR3 extends over 15 amino acids. The V segment lost 2 bases and the J segment 4 bases; nucleotides outside the gene matches: 5. The table came from immunoSEQ multiplex PCR; TCRdb's copy has only in-frame clones and leaves some out. The sample has about 22,000 clones; roughly 90% are singletons. This clone was detected only a few times. The antigen remains unidentified. The genes are TRBV5-1 and TRBJ1-1; TRBD1 matches 10 bases. Material: CD4+ T cells from PBMCs. The clonotype originates from a woman between 40 and 50 years old in good health. CDR3 in DNA: TGCGCCAGCAGCTTAGGGGGACAGGGGTCCACTGAAGCTTTCTTT. Its translation: CASSLGGQGSTEAFF.